This T cell receptor beta chain was captured by sequencing in a study of T cells in localized non-small cell lung cancer. With respect to this clone: Its antigen is still unknown.

Study observations and caveats: It was uninvolved adjacent lung that showed the highest T cell clonality, exceeding tumor.

Clones were sequenced by immunoSEQ multiplex PCR, and TCRdb holds only the in-frame ones, with some missing. The sample gives around 760 clones, 25% of which show up once; roughly 17% is in the top ten. Germline CDR1 MNHGY, CDR2 SAAAGT. The CDR3 sequence is 16 residues long. V was pared by 0 bases and J by 7 bases, with 5 bases of the junction left unmatched. The chain carries TRBV6-8 and TRBJ2-1, with 11 positions matching TRBD2. This specimen consisted of lung tumor tissue, obtained before any cancer treatment. The origin of this receptor is a male donor at least 60 years old with stage III squamous cell lung carcinoma. In DNA form, the CDR3 reads TGTGCCAGCAGTTACTCTAGCGGGGGGGTGCAGAATGAGCAGTTCTTC. Its translation is CASSYSSGGVQNEQFF.